This T cell receptor (beta chain) was recorded in a study of PD-1 blockade in classical Hodgkin lymphoma. Study-wide points: Lower baseline TCR diversity marked trial partial responders and progressors.

Details on this clone: The antigen is unknown.

Noted time point: cycle 4 day 1 (C4D1), after around six weeks of nivolumab. All patients experienced relapse after autologous stem cell transplantation, and brentuximab vedotin exposure was variable. This CDR3 contains 16 residues. The germline gives CDR1 SGHTA, CDR2 FQGNSA. Between the trimmed V and J ends, which lost 1 base and 11 bases, there was a span of 23 bases. Generated by immunoSEQ multiplex PCR, the TCRdb table keeps only in-frame clones and is missing some. The repertoire holds approximately 84,000 clones, with 65% to 85% as singletons. The chain has TRBV7-2 and TRBJ1-1; D uncertain. Source: peripheral blood mononuclear cells (PBMCs), taken before the fourth cycle of nivolumab. This TCR came from a human donor with classical Hodgkin lymphoma. The CDR3 bases are TGTGCCAGCAGCTTAGAGGGAGGACGGCGGGGTCGCCGGGCTTTCTTT. Protein: CASSLEGGRRGRRAFF.